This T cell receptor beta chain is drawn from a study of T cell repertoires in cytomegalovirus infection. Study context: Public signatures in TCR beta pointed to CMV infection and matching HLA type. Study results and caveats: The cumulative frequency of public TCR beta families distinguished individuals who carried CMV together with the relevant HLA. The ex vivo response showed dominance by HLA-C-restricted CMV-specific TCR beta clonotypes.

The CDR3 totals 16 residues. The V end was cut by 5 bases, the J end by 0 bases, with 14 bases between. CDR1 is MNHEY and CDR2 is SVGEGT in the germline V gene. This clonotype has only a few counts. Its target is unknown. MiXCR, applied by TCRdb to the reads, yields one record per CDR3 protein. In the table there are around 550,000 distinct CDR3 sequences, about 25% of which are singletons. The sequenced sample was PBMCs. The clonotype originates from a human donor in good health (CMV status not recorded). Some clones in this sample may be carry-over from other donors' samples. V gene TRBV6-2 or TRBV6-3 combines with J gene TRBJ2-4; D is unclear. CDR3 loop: CASSPVDRLAKNIQYF. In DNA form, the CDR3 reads TGTGCCAGCAGTCCAGTAGACCGTCTAGCCAAAAACATTCAGTACTTC.